The 6 T cell receptor beta chains reported below all come from one sample, sequenced in a study of CD8+ T cells in alopecia areata. RNA was isolated and reverse transcribed to cDNA, the sequencing template. Profiled with immunoSEQ multiplex PCR; TCRdb holds only in-frame clones, not every one. The sample has fewer than 100,000 clones, 70% to 85% seen once. Treatment specified: oral pan-JAK inhibitor, 5-10 mg twice daily. The starting material was CD8+ T cells sorted from blood, obtained at approximately week 42, from a patient treated with tofacitinib. The receptors stem from a human donor with alopecia areata.

The gene calls are TRBV30 and TRBJ1-1; no reliable D call. V shed 2 bases and J shed 2 bases, with 9 bases lying between them. This CDR3 comprises 13 residues. Germline V gene lookup returns CDR1 GTSNPN and CDR2 SVGIG (reference sequence). CDR3 coding DNA: TGTGCCTGGAGTATTGGTTCCAACACTGAAGCTTTCTTT. Residues: CAWSIGSNTEAFF.

The rearrangement joins TRBV19 to TRBJ1-5, with D possibly TRBD1 on 5 matching bases. The V end was cut by 9 bases, the J end by 3 bases, with 18 bases between. Germline-derived CDR1 and CDR2 are LNHDA and SQIVND (reference sequence). The CDR3 spans 15 residues. The CDR3 sequence: CASVLVGASNQPQHF. Written as DNA, the CDR3 is TGTGCCAGCGTCCTGGTAGGGGCCTCCAATCAGCCCCAGCATTTT.

This clone was observed a few times. V is TRBV4-3 and J is TRBJ1-4, with 7 bases identical to TRBD1. The CDR3 is 16 amino acids. With 4 bases clipped from V and 4 bases from J, the junction kept 9 bases outside the gene matches. Germline V gives CDR1 LGHNA, CDR2 YSLEER. CDR3 in amino acids: CASSPDREGYNEKLFF. The CDR3 DNA sequence: TGCGCCAGCAGCCCCGACAGGGAGGGGTATAATGAAAAACTGTTTTTT.

The chain combines TRBV4-3 with TRBJ1-3; TRBD1 agrees at 8 bases. The CDR3 runs to 15 residues. Per germline, CDR1 LGHNA and CDR2 YSLEER. The V segment lost 3 bases and the J segment 3 bases; nucleotides outside the gene matches: 4. CDR3 nucleotide sequence: TGCGCCAGCAGCCAGGAACAGGGGGTTGGAAACACCATATATTTT. It yields the protein CASSQEQGVGNTIYF.

This clone was observed a handful of times. The chain is built from TRBV19 and TRBJ2-7; TRBD2 might be the D (5 bases). This CDR3 region has 14 residues. V shed 4 bases and J shed 7 bases, with 17 bases lying between them. Germline V gives CDR1 LNHDA, CDR2 SQIVND (reference sequence). CDR3 nucleotides: TGTGCCAGTAGTACGGGATTACCACCTAAGGAGCAGTACTTC. The encoded protein is CASSTGLPPKEQYF.

The chain's CDR3 is CASSRDGDEQYF. The CDR3 coding sequence is TGTGCCAGCAGCCGGGACGGCGACGAGCAGTACTTC. The chain carries TRBV5-6 and TRBJ2-7, with D possibly being TRBD1 or TRBD2 (5 bases each). V dropped 4 bases and J dropped 5 bases, with 10 bases sitting between them. Per germline, CDR1 SGHDT and CDR2 YYEEEE. The CDR3 contains 12 residues.